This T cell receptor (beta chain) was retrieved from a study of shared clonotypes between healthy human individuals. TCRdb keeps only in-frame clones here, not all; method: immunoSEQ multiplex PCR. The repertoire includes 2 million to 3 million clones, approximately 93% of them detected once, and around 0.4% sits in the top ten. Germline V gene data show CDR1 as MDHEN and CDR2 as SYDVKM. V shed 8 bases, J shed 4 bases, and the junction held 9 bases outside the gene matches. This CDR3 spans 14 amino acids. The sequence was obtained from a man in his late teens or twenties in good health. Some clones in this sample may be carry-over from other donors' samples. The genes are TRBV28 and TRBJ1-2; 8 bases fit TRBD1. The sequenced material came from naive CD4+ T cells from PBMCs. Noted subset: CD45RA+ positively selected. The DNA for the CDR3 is TGTGCCAGCTCCCAGGGGGCGGAGGCCTATGGCTACACCTTC. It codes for CASSQGAEAYGYTF.